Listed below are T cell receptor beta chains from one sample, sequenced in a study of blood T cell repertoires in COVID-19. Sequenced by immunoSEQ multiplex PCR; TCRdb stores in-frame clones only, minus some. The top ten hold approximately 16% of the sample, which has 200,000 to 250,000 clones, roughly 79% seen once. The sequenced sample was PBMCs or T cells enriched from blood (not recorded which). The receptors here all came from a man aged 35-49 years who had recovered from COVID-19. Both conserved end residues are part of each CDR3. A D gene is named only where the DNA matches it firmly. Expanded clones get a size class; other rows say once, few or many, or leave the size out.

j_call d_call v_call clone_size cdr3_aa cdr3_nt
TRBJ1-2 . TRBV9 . CASSRDNYGYTF TGTGCCAGCAGTCGGGATAACTATGGCTACACCTTC
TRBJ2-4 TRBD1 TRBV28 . CASSVQGAKNIQYF TGTGCCAGCAGCGTACAGGGGGCCAAAAACATTCAGTACTTC
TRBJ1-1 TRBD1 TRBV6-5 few CASSPTGGVGTEAFF TGTGCCAGCAGTCCGACAGGGGGCGTGGGCACTGAAGCTTTCTTT
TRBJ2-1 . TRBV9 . CASSARIGNEQFF TGTGCCAGCAGCGCTAGAATCGGTAATGAGCAGTTCTTC
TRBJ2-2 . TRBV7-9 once CASSLGGSNTGELFF TGTGCCAGCAGCTTAGGTGGGAGTAACACCGGGGAGCTGTTTTTT
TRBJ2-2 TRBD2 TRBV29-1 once CSVEGGRGTGELFF TGCAGCGTTGAGGGCGGGAGGGGCACCGGGGAGCTGTTTTTT
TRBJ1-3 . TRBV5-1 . CASSLESSGNTIYF TGCGCCAGCAGCTTGGAGAGCTCTGGAAACACCATATATTTT
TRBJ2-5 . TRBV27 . CASSLKQGRSETQYF TGTGCCAGCAGTCTCAAACAGGGCCGGTCAGAGACCCAGTACTTC
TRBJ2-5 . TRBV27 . CASPLGLETQYF TGTGCCAGCCCCTTGGGCTTAGAGACCCAGTACTTC
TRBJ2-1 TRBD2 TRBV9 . CASSAAGGPGEQFF TGTGCCAGCAGCGCAGCGGGAGGGCCAGGTGAGCAGTTCTTC
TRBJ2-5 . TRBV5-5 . CASLVRVQETQYF TGTGCCAGCCTTGTGCGGGTCCAAGAGACCCAGTACTTC